These 21 T cell receptor beta chains were sequenced from one sample in a study of monozygotic twins with inflammatory bowel disease. TCRdb reprocessed the 5' RACE reads, with one entry per CDR3 protein and no DNA. The sample table includes 400,000 or so distinct CDR3 sequences. The sample comprised blood. The origin of the receptors is a human donor with ulcerative colitis or Crohn's disease, or a healthy co-twin of an affected twin (not recorded which).

V and J are TRBV12-3 or TRBV12-4 and TRBJ2-6; with no DNA, the TCRdb D assignment of TRBD2 cannot be verified. CDR3 length equals 15 residues. The CDR3 loop is CASGGGISGANVLTF.

The genes are TRBV6-2 or TRBV6-3 and TRBJ1-1; the D call from TCRdb, TRBD1, cannot be confirmed without DNA. This CDR3 is 13 amino acids long. In germline, CDR1 is MNHEY, CDR2 SVGEGT. CDR3 in amino acids: CASSYGGFSEAFF.

V and J are TRBV30 and TRBJ1-1; TCRdb proposes TRBD1, but this gene call is untestable without DNA. The CDR3 sequence is 15 residues long. CDR1 and CDR2 (germline): GTSNPN, SVGIG (reference sequence). The CDR3 protein is CAWSGPGQGKPEAFF.

V and J are TRBV3-1 and TRBJ2-1; the D call of TRBD2 rests on TCRdb alone, since no DNA is present to check it. Germline lookup yields CDR1 LGHDT and CDR2 YNNKEL (reference sequence). This CDR3 spans 15 amino acids. CDR3 sequence: CASSQETSGSREQFF.

The chain employs TRBV6-1 and TRBJ2-7; absent DNA, TCRdb's TRBD1 call cannot be checked. In germline, CDR1 is MNHNS, CDR2 SASEGT. This CDR3 spans 15 amino acids. CDR3 loop: CASRVGQGGTYEQYF.

This chain links TRBV20-1 with TRBJ2-2; TCRdb gives TRBD2 as the D gene, but with no DNA this cannot be confirmed. The CDR3 runs 13 residues. Germline V gene data show CDR1 as DFQATT and CDR2 as SNEGSKA (reference sequence). The CDR3 here is CSASGEWAGELFF.

The V and J genes are TRBV3-1 and TRBJ1-1; the D gene TCRdb calls, TRBD1, cannot be checked with no DNA. The CDR3 contains 15 residues. Looked up from germline, CDR1 is LGHDT and CDR2 is YNNKEL (reference sequence). The CDR3 spells CASSQDLRGGTEAFF.

The chain joins TRBV7-2 to TRBJ2-7; TCRdb's assignment of TRBD2 cannot be checked, as there is no DNA. This CDR3 is 16 amino acids long. In germline, CDR1 is SGHTA, CDR2 FQGNSA. This CDR3 is CASSLGGLAGAYEQYF. The entire variable domain, with the rest obtained from reference TRBV7-2 and TRBJ2-7, is as follows: GAGVSQSPSNKVTEKGKDVELRCDPISGHTALYWYRQSLGQGLEFLIYFQGNSAPDKSGLPSDRFSAERTGGSVSTLTIQRTQQEDSAVYLCASSLGGLAGAYEQYFGPGTRLTVT.

This sequence joins TRBV3-1 and TRBJ2-7. This CDR3 spans 14 amino acids. Germline lookup yields CDR1 LGHDT and CDR2 YNNKEL (reference sequence). CDR3: CASSHTGLSYEQYF.

J is TRBJ2-7 and V is TRBV19; TCRdb's assignment of TRBD1 cannot be checked, as there is no DNA. The germline gives CDR1 LNHDA, CDR2 SQIVND (reference sequence). The CDR3 totals 15 residues. The CDR3 sequence is CASSPRTGLSYEQYF.

The rearrangement joins TRBV5-1 to TRBJ1-1. Germline assignment: CDR1 SGHRS and CDR2 YFSETQ. The CDR3 spans 14 residues. CDR3 in amino acids: CASSLRPANTEAFF.

This CDR3 reads CAISATGTVAPLQFF. The chain couples TRBV10-3 to TRBJ2-1; no DNA is available, so the TRBD1 call from TCRdb remains unchecked. The CDR3 covers 15 residues. Per germline, CDR1 ENHRY and CDR2 SYGVKD.

This chain connects TRBV20-1 to TRBJ1-2; lacking DNA, the TRBD1 call made by TCRdb goes unchecked. CDR1 is DFQATT, CDR2 SNEGSKA, per germline (reference sequence). CDR3 length: 15 residues. CDR3 in amino acids: CSSRPRQGGRHGYTF.

The rearrangement joins TRBV18 to TRBJ2-7; TCRdb lists TRBD1, though no DNA is available to test this call. The V gene's germline CDR1 is KGHSH and CDR2 LQKENI. The length of the CDR3 is 16 residues. The CDR3 reads CASSPERVQGQYEQYF.

The chain links TRBV7-2 to TRBJ2-7; TCRdb selects TRBD2, and the lack of DNA leaves this call unchecked. The CDR3 spans 17 residues. Per the germline V gene, CDR1 is SGHTA and CDR2 is FQGNSA. The CDR3 spells CASSHYPSGRTTYEQYF.

The rearrangement links TRBV11-2 to TRBJ2-1. The CDR3 consists of 12 residues. Germline CDR1 reads SGHAT; CDR2 reads FQNNGV. The chain's CDR3 is CASRRVDNEQFF. The variable domain in full, with the rest retrieved from reference TRBV11-2 and TRBJ2-1, is EAGVAQSPRYKIIEKRQSVAFWCNPISGHATLYWYQQILGQGPKLLIQFQNNGVVDDSQLPKDRFSAERLKGVDSTLKIQPAKLEDSAVYLCASRRVDNEQFFGPGTRLTVL.

The chain joins TRBV28 to TRBJ2-4; the D call from TCRdb, TRBD1, cannot be confirmed without DNA. The CDR3 runs 13 residues. Germline CDR1 MDHEN, CDR2 SYDVKM. CDR3 sequence reads: CASSLTGSSIQYF. Full variable domain (missing parts from reference TRBV28 and TRBJ2-4): DVKVTQSSRYLVKRTGEKVFLECVQDMDHENMFWYRQDPGLGLRLIYFSYDVKMKEKGDIPEGYSVSREKKERFSLILESASTNQTSMYLCASSLTGSSIQYFGAGTRLSVL.

The chain recombines TRBV18 with TRBJ2-1; TCRdb lists TRBD2, though no DNA is available to test this call. The CDR3 length is 15 residues. CDR1 is KGHSH, CDR2 LQKENI, per germline. The CDR3 spells CASSPGPAGEGKQFF. Drawing the rest from reference TRBV18 and TRBJ2-1, the complete variable domain is NAGVMQNPRHLVRRRGQEARLRCSPMKGHSHVYWYRQLPEEGLKFMVYLQKENIIDESGMPKERFSAEFPKEGPSILRIQQVVRGDSAAYFCASSPGPAGEGKQFFGPGTRLTVL.

The chain combines TRBV6-5 with TRBJ1-1; TCRdb's assignment of TRBD1 cannot be checked, as there is no DNA. Germline CDR1 and CDR2: MNHEY and SVGAGI. The CDR3 has 14 amino acids. The CDR3 reads CASSSAGWSTEAFF.

The chain uses TRBV18 and TRBJ2-2; without DNA, the TCRdb call of TRBD2 cannot be checked. The CDR3 is 15 amino acids. Germline V gene data show CDR1 as KGHSH and CDR2 as LQKENI. CDR3 in amino acids: CASSHGLAGAGELFF.

The chain is built from TRBV5-1 and TRBJ2-7; checking the TCRdb D call of TRBD1 is not possible without DNA. Looked up from germline, CDR1 is SGHRS and CDR2 is YFSETQ. The length of the CDR3 is 16 residues. The CDR3 reads CASSLAIGTGVGEQYF. The entire variable domain, with the rest obtained from reference TRBV5-1 and TRBJ2-7, is as follows: KAGVTQTPRYLIKTRGQQVTLSCSPISGHRSVSWYQQTPGQGLQFLFEYFSETQRNKGNFPGRFSGRQFSNSRSEMNVSTLELGDSALYLCASSLAIGTGVGEQYFGPGTRLTVT.